This is a list of T cell receptor beta chains from one sample in a study of CD8+ T cells in alopecia areata. TCRdb keeps only in-frame clones here, not all; method: immunoSEQ multiplex PCR. The table lists about 200,000 clones, less than 45% of them singletons. Sequenced here: CD4+ T cells sorted from blood, sampled between weeks 30 and 35, from a patient treated with tofacitinib. The receptors were gathered from a human donor with alopecia areata. Each CDR3 is given with its conserved first and last residue. A D gene is named only where the DNA matches it firmly. For some rows the clone size is stated as once, few or many, or as a class when expanded; others skip it.

J gene,clone size,V gene,D gene,CDR3 DNA,CDR3 protein
TRBJ1-1,few,TRBV5-1,TRBD1,TGCGCCAGCAGCCCCCTGGCAGGGGGCGCGGATACTGAAGCTTTCTTT,CASSPLAGGADTEAFF
TRBJ1-1,few,TRBV29-1,.,TGCAGCGTTGAGGGAGAAGGGGACACTGAAGCTTTCTTT,CSVEGEGDTEAFF
TRBJ2-7,.,TRBV19,.,TGTGCCAGTAGCCCCGGGACTGGGGGCGAGCAGTACTTC,CASSPGTGGEQYF
TRBJ2-7,many,TRBV4-1,.,TGCGCCAGCAGCCTCCTGAGCTCCTACGAGCAGTACTTC,CASSLLSSYEQYF
TRBJ1-2,.,TRBV5-1,.,TGCGCCAGCAGGGCAGCGATCTATGGCTACACCTTC,CASRAAIYGYTF
TRBJ2-1,.,TRBV28,.,TGTGCCAGCAGTTTAGTGGTCCCCCAATGGCAGTTCTTC,CASSLVVPQWQFF
TRBJ2-7,.,TRBV29-1,.,TGCAGCGCCTCCGGGGGCCCCTACGAGCAGTACTTC,CSASGGPYEQYF
TRBJ2-3,.,TRBV2,TRBD2,TGTGCCAGCACCCTAGGGACTAGTGCAGATACGCAGTATTTT,CASTLGTSADTQYF
TRBJ2-1,few,TRBV5-1,TRBD1,TGCGCCAGCAGCTTGGAACGTAGGAAGGAGACAGGGGAGAGTGAGCAGTTCTTC,CASSLERRKETGESEQFF
TRBJ2-7,.,TRBV6-1,.,TGTGCCAGCAAGAAGGGGGACTCCTACGAGCAGTACTTC,CASKKGDSYEQYF
TRBJ1-5,.,TRBV5-1,.,TGCGCCAGCAGCTTGGTACCGGATCAGCCCCAGCATTTT,CASSLVPDQPQHF
TRBJ2-3,.,TRBV10-1,.,TGCGCCAGCAGCGCCGGGACGGCTAGCACAGATACGCAGTATTTT,CASSAGTASTDTQYF
TRBJ1-5,.,TRBV5-6,.,TGTGCCAGCAGCTTGACAGGCTTGCCGGCCGATCAGCCCCAGCATTTT,CASSLTGLPADQPQHF
TRBJ2-1,.,TRBV2,.,TGTGCCAGCAGGACAGAACCAAACAATGAGCAGTTCTTC,CASRTEPNNEQFF
TRBJ2-1,few,TRBV29-1,.,TGCAGCGTTAGGGGTTATGAGCAGTTCTTC,CSVRGYEQFF
TRBJ2-6,few,TRBV14,.,TGTGCCAGCAGCCAAGATGTCTTAATTACTTCTATTTACTCTGGGGCCAACGTCCTGACTTTC,CASSQDVLITSIYSGANVLTF
TRBJ2-1,many,TRBV2,TRBD2,TGTGCCAGCAACAACGGTTTAGCGGGAGTCTACAATGAGCAGTTCTTC,CASNNGLAGVYNEQFF
TRBJ2-4,few,TRBV5-1,TRBD1,TGCGCCAGCAGCCAGATGGGACAGGAGCAAAACATTCAGTACTTC,CASSQMGQEQNIQYF
TRBJ2-3,.,TRBV2,.,TGTGCCAGCAGAGTGCCGGCAGATACGCAGTATTTT,CASRVPADTQYF
TRBJ1-5,few,TRBV19,.,TGTGCCAGTACCCTAGGGGGTAACAATCAGCCCCAGCATTTT,CASTLGGNNQPQHF
TRBJ1-1,.,TRBV30,.,TGTGCCTGGAGTGGTGGGGGGGCCTCCACTGAAGCTTTCTTT,CAWSGGGASTEAFF
TRBJ1-3,few,TRBV9,.,TGTGCCAGCAGCCCTCACACCATATATTTT,CASSPHTIYF
TRBJ2-6,.,TRBV6-5,.,TGTGCCAGCACTAGAGGAGGGACTGGGGCCAACGTCCTGACTTTC,CASTRGGTGANVLTF
TRBJ2-1,few,TRBV6-4,TRBD2,TGTGCCAGCAGTGTCACTACTAGCGGGAGGGCCAATGAGCAGTTCTTC,CASSVTTSGRANEQFF
TRBJ2-3,.,TRBV9,.,TGTGCCAGCAGCGCCGGACTGGGCACAGATACGCAGTATTTT,CASSAGLGTDTQYF
TRBJ2-6,.,TRBV19,.,TGTGCCAGTAGCGGGGCCGTCCTGACTTTC,CASSGAVLTF
TRBJ2-1,.,TRBV25-1,TRBD2,TGTGCCAGCAGTCAAGGACTAGCGGGAGGGCCAGATGAGCAGTTCTTC,CASSQGLAGGPDEQFF
TRBJ2-7,.,TRBV15,TRBD2,TGTGCCACCAGCAGAGATCGAGCGGGAGGAAAGTACGAGCAGTACTTC,CATSRDRAGGKYEQYF
TRBJ1-1,few,TRBV5-1,.,TGCGCCAGCAGCTTGGCAGGGGCCCCTGAAGCTTTCTTT,CASSLAGAPEAFF
TRBJ2-7,few,TRBV6-6,TRBD1,TGTGCCAGCACTAGGGGGCAGGGAGAGCAGTACTTC,CASTRGQGEQYF
TRBJ1-2,.,TRBV7-9,.,TGTGCCAGCAGCTTAACAGGGATCGGCGACTATGGCTACACCTTC,CASSLTGIGDYGYTF
TRBJ1-2,.,TRBV10-3,.,TGTGCCATCGGTAACAGGGAGGCTGATAACTATGGCTACACCTTC,CAIGNREADNYGYTF
TRBJ1-1,.,TRBV30,.,TGTGCCTGGAGTGTACATTACGGGGACACTGAAGCTTTCTTT,CAWSVHYGDTEAFF